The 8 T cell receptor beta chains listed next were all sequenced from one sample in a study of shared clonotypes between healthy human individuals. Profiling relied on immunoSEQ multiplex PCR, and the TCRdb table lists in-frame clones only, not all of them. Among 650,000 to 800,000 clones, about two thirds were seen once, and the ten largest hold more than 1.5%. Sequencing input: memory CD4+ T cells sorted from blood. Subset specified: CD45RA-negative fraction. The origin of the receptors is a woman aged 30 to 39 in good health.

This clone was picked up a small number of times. The CDR3 DNA follows: TGTGCCAGCAGGTCATTGAACACTGAAGCTTTCTTT. It yields the protein CASRSLNTEAFF. The chain uses TRBV6-1 and TRBJ1-1; D unclear. Germline-derived CDR1 and CDR2 are MNHNS and SASEGT. The germline V and J ends were trimmed by 6 bases and 0 bases, with 5 bases remaining between them. CDR3 size: 12 residues.

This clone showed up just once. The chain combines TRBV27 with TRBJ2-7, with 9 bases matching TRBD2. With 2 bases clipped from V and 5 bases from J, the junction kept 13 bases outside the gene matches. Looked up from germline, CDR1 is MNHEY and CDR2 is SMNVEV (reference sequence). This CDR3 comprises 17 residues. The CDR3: CASSLRPPGLANHEQYF. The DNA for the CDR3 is TGTGCCAGCAGTTTACGTCCACCGGGACTAGCAAATCACGAGCAGTACTTC.

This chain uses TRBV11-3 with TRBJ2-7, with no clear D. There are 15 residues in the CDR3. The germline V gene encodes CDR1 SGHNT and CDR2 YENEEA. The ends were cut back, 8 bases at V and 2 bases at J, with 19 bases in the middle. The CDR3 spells CASGSDEPLPYEQYF. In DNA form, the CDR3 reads TGTGCCAGCGGATCTGATGAGCCCTTACCCTACGAGCAGTACTTC.

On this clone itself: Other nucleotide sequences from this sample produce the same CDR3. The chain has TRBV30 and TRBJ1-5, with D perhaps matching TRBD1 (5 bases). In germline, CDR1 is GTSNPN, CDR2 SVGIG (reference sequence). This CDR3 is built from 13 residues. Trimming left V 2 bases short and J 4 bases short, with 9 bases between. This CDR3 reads CAWSRDSNQPQHF. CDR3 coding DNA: TGTGCCTGGAGTAGGGACTCTAATCAGCCCCAGCATTTT.

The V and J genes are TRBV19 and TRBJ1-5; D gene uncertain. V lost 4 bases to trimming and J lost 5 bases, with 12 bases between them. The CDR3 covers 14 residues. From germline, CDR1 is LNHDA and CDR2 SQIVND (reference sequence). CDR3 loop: CASSNFYRDQPQHF. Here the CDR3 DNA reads TGTGCCAGTAGTAATTTTTACCGAGATCAGCCCCAGCATTTT.

This CDR3 is CAIGGRGEDTQYF. In nucleotides, the CDR3 is TGTGCCATCGGTGGCAGGGGGGAAGATACGCAGTATTTT. This chain joins TRBV10-3 and TRBJ2-3, with D possibly being TRBD1 (7 bases). The CDR3 has 13 residues. The germline V gene has CDR1 ENHRY and CDR2 SYGVKD. The V gene lost 8 bases and the J gene lost 5 bases, with 14 bases spanning the gap.

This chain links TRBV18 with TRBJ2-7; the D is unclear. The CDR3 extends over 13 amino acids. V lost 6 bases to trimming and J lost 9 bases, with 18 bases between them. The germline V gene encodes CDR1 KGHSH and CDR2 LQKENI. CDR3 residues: CASSPGSGRGQYF. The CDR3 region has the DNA TGTGCCAGCTCTCCCGGATCGGGCAGAGGGCAGTACTTC.

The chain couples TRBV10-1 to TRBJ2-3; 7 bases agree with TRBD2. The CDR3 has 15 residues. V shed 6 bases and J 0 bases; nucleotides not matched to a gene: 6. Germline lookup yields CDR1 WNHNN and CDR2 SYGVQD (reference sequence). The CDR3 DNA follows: TGCGCCAGCAGCAGCGGGACTACAAGCACAGATACGCAGTATTTT. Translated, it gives CASSSGTTSTDTQYF.